The sequence of this TCR beta chain was determined in a study of neurological immune-mediated disorders. General observations from the study: The greatest degree of TCR clonal expansion was observed in HTLV-1-associated myelopathy, with the lowest in multiple sclerosis, below that of healthy controls.

A 10-nucleotide random UMI tagged transcripts in template-switch 5'RACE cDNA synthesis. MiXCR, applied by TCRdb to the 5' RACE reads, yields one record per CDR3 protein. The sample has about 27,000 distinct CDR3 sequences; 20% to 25% are singletons. Germline lookup yields CDR1 DFQATT and CDR2 SNEGSKA (reference sequence). The CDR3 is 11 residues long. Trimming cost V 5 bases and J 6 bases; bases outside gene matches: 4. By proportion, this clonotype is medium-sized (0.01 to 0.1%). The antigen remains undetermined. The TCR was taken from a woman aged 55 to 70 in good health. Specimen: PBMCs. The chain uses TRBV20-1 and TRBJ2-7, with 7 positions matching TRBD1. CDR3 coding DNA: TGCAGTGCTTACAGGGGTGGCGAGCAGTACTTC. Translated, it gives CSAYRGGEQYF.